The 26 T cell receptor beta chains below were found in one sample sequenced in a study of T cell responses to AZD1222 COVID-19 vaccine. Repertoires were generated with immunoSEQ multiplex PCR, while TCRdb's copy carries only in-frame clones and drops some. The table records about 180,000 clones, 94% of them present only once. This specimen consisted of peripheral blood, obtained 28 days after the second AZD1222 dose. The receptors stem from an adult who received the AZD1222 COVID-19 vaccine.

This clone turned up a few times. This chain uses TRBV5-8 with TRBJ1-1; a weak D match, TRBD1 (5 bases). Germline V CDR1 and CDR2: SGHTS, YDEGEE. The length of the CDR3 is 15 residues. Trimming took 0 bases from V and 0 from J, leaving 9 bases between them. CDR3 DNA: TGTGCCAGCAGCTTGGACGGGACGTTGAACACTGAAGCTTTCTTT. This codes for CASSLDGTLNTEAFF.

The CDR3 here is CASSPLRDQPQHF. The CDR3 DNA is TGTGCCAGCAGCCCCCTCAGGGACCAGCCCCAGCATTTT. This rearrangement joins TRBV5-8 to TRBJ1-5; a possible D gene is TRBD1 (5 bases). In germline, CDR1 is SGHTS, CDR2 YDEGEE. The CDR3 has 13 residues. V was shortened by 4 bases and J by 7 bases, with 12 bases between the two germline ends.

The V call is TRBV19, the J call TRBJ1-6, with D unclear. Trimming removed 3 bases at V and 10 bases at J, with 19 bases between. This CDR3 has 16 residues. CDR1 is LNHDA and CDR2 is SQIVND in the germline V gene (reference sequence). The CDR3 DNA reads as TGTGCCAGTAGTATTAATACAGTACCAGTGGAATCACCCCTCCACTTT. Translating it yields CASSINTVPVESPLHF.

This rearrangement joins TRBV11-3 to TRBJ1-2; 11 bases are shared with TRBD1. Per germline, CDR1 SGHNT and CDR2 YENEEA. Unmatched junction bases numbered 7, after V lost 7 bases and J lost 3 bases. The CDR3 has 15 residues. The CDR3 region has the DNA TGTGCCAGCACCCCAAAGGGACAGGGGGACTATGGCTACACCTTC. This sequence encodes CASTPKGQGDYGYTF.

V and J are TRBV5-4 and TRBJ1-1; D remains unclear. CDR1 and CDR2 (germline): SGHNT, YYREEE (reference sequence). There are 16 residues in the CDR3. The V end was cut by 5 bases, the J end by 3 bases, with 20 bases between. The CDR3 nucleotides read TGTGCCAGCAGTCGGGGAGGCAGGAGAACCCACACTGAAGCTTTCTTT. As protein: CASSRGGRRTHTEAFF.

This sequence joins TRBV5-1 and TRBJ2-1; tentatively, D is TRBD1 (5 bases). The CDR3 is 17 residues long. Germline V gene data show CDR1 as SGHRS and CDR2 as YFSETQ. Trimming shortened V by 0 bases and J by 2 bases, and 15 bases separated the two germline ends. The CDR3, as DNA: TGCGCCAGCAGCTTGGGGGGCTCAGCGCCGACCTACAATGAGCAGTTCTTC. Translated: CASSLGGSAPTYNEQFF.

This chain uses TRBV19 with TRBJ1-2; D call uncertain. V was cut by 6 bases and J by 7 bases, with 9 bases left in between. The CDR3 has 11 amino acids. CDR1 and CDR2 from the germline V gene are LNHDA and SQIVND (reference sequence). CDR3 DNA: TGTGCCAGTAGCGTCTGGGGTGGCTACACCTTC. Translation: CASSVWGGYTF.

This chain links TRBV12-3 or TRBV12-4 with TRBJ1-2, with D uncertain. This CDR3 comprises 11 residues. With 8 bases removed from V and 4 bases from J, the gap between germline ends came to 8 bases. The CDR3 sequence: CASGIGYGYTF. CDR3 DNA sequence: TGTGCCAGCGGCATAGGCTATGGCTACACCTTC.

The V call is TRBV2, the J call TRBJ2-5, with a tentative D call TRBD1 (6 bases). V was clipped by 5 bases and J by 0 bases, with 10 bases between them. The CDR3 runs to 14 residues. The germline gives CDR1 SNHLY, CDR2 FYNNEI. The CDR3 spells CASSFGQNQETQYF. CDR3 sequence (DNA): TGTGCCAGCAGTTTTGGACAGAACCAAGAGACCCAGTACTTC.

This chain uses TRBV18 with TRBJ1-5; 7 bases align to TRBD1. The CDR3 covers 15 residues. After removal of 3 bases from V and 7 bases from J, the junction contained 9 bases not matched to a gene. The V gene's germline CDR1 is KGHSH and CDR2 LQKENI. DNA for the CDR3: TGTGCCAGCTCACCGACAGGGACCCCGGGACAGCCCCAGCATTTT. Its protein is CASSPTGTPGQPQHF.

The chain has TRBV28 and TRBJ2-4, with 10 bases that match TRBD1. Trimming removed 5 bases from V and 7 bases from J; junction bases left unmatched: 11. The germline V gene has CDR1 MDHEN and CDR2 SYDVKM. This CDR3 is built from 16 residues. The CDR3 sequence is CASSPNRQGARNIQYF. CDR3 DNA: TGTGCCAGCAGTCCAAATAGACAGGGGGCCCGGAACATTCAGTACTTC. The entire variable domain, with the rest obtained from reference TRBV28 and TRBJ2-4, is as follows: DVKVTQSSRYLVKRTGEKVFLECVQDMDHENMFWYRQDPGLGLRLIYFSYDVKMKEKGDIPEGYSVSREKKERFSLILESASTNQTSMYLCASSPNRQGARNIQYFGAGTRLSVL.

The rearrangement joins TRBV4-3 to TRBJ2-7; TRBD1 matches at 10 bases. Germline-derived CDR1 and CDR2 are LGHNA and YSLEER. V lost 3 bases and J lost 3; bases outside the gene matches: 8. The CDR3 consists of 16 residues. The CDR3 sequence: CASSHSGTGEVYEQYF. As DNA, the CDR3 is TGCGCCAGCAGCCACTCCGGGACAGGGGAAGTCTACGAGCAGTACTTC.

The chain carries TRBV7-9 and TRBJ2-5; no reliable D call. In germline, CDR1 is SEHNR, CDR2 FQNEAQ (reference sequence). V lost 5 bases, J lost 1 base, and 11 bases lay in between. This CDR3 has 14 amino acids. CDR3 sequence reads: CASSEIRTQETQYF. In DNA form, the CDR3 reads TGTGCCAGCAGCGAAATCCGGACCCAAGAGACCCAGTACTTC.

The rearrangement uses TRBV7-9 and TRBJ2-7; maybe TRBD2 (5 bases). The CDR3 covers 15 residues. Trimming pared 1 base from V and 3 bases from J, leaving 13 bases between. Germline CDR1 reads SEHNR; CDR2 reads FQNEAQ (reference sequence). CDR3 DNA: TGTGCCAGCAGCTTAGAGTCGGGGAGCGGCTACGAGCAGTACTTC. Protein sequence: CASSLESGSGYEQYF.

The chain couples TRBV5-1 to TRBJ2-7; the match to TRBD1 covers 8 bases. The V gene end was trimmed by 0 bases and the J gene end by 6 bases; junction bases not matched to a gene: 5. Germline CDR1 SGHRS, CDR2 YFSETQ. CDR3 length: 14 residues. The CDR3 loop reads CASSLADRVFEQYF. CDR3 coding DNA: TGCGCCAGCAGCTTGGCGGACAGGGTTTTCGAGCAGTACTTC.

This sequence joins TRBV4-3 and TRBJ1-1; TRBD1 aligns across 10 bases. The CDR3 covers 17 residues. J gave up 3 bases and V 0 bases, and 7 bases lay outside the gene matches. Germline CDR1 reads LGHNA; CDR2 reads YSLEER. DNA of the CDR3: TGCGCCAGCAGCCAAGATCGACGGGGGACAGGGGACACTGAAGCTTTCTTT. Translation: CASSQDRRGTGDTEAFF.

The rearrangement uses TRBV12-1 and TRBJ2-7. TRBV12-1 is labeled a pseudogene. The CDR3 is 10 residues long. DNA of the CDR3: TGTGCCAGCAGCAGGGACGAGCAGTACTTC. It specifies CASSRDEQYF.

The chain recombines TRBV6-5 with TRBJ1-1; D unresolved. This CDR3 has 13 amino acids. V shed 4 bases and J shed 3 bases, with 9 bases lying between them. CDR1 and CDR2 (germline): MNHEY, SVGAGI. As DNA, the CDR3 is TGTGCCAGCAGTTCAGAACGGGACACTGAAGCTTTCTTT. It codes for CASSSERDTEAFF.

The chain links TRBV7-9 to TRBJ2-1; 12 bases map to TRBD2. The V gene end was trimmed by 5 bases and the J gene end by 8 bases; junction bases not matched to a gene: 7. Germline values: CDR1 SEHNR, CDR2 FQNEAQ (reference sequence). The CDR3 is 15 residues long. CDR3 sequence (DNA): TGTGCCAGCAGCCAACCTAGCGGGGGGGCGGATGAGCAGTTCTTC. It yields the protein CASSQPSGGADEQFF.

The sample holds one count of this clone. The rearrangement joins TRBV12-5 to TRBJ1-5; possible D gene TRBD1, 6 bases. CDR1 and CDR2 from the germline V gene are LGHNT and FRNRAP. Trimming stripped 7 bases from V and 0 bases from J, with 13 bases between. The CDR3 runs to 15 residues. The CDR3: CASAGGGYSNQPQHF. The CDR3 DNA follows: TGTGCTAGTGCCGGGGGCGGGTATAGCAATCAGCCCCAGCATTTT.

The V call is TRBV4-1, the J call TRBJ1-1; tentatively, D is TRBD1 (5 bases). Germline lookup yields CDR1 MGHRA and CDR2 YSYEKL. This CDR3 is 18 amino acids long. Trimming took 7 bases from V and 2 from J, leaving 26 bases between them. CDR3 sequence reads: CASTRLPGSGWGNTEAFF. The CDR3 bases are TGCGCCAGCACTAGGCTGCCAGGGAGCGGTTGGGGAAACACTGAAGCTTTCTTT.

The chain carries TRBV9 and TRBJ1-1; TRBD1 agrees at 12 bases. CDR3 length: 16 amino acids. V was pared by 2 bases and J by 5 bases, with 7 bases of the junction left unmatched. CDR1 and CDR2 from the germline V gene are SGDLS and YYNGEE. CDR3 sequence (DNA): TGTGCCAGCAGCGTTGGGACAGGGGGCACGAGGACTGAAGCTTTCTTT. Translation: CASSVGTGGTRTEAFF.

This clone has just one count. The chain combines TRBV2 with TRBJ1-2, with TRBD1 as a possible D gene (5 bases). Trimming stripped 7 bases from V and 2 bases from J, with 11 bases between. The CDR3 has 13 amino acids. The germline gives CDR1 SNHLY, CDR2 FYNNEI. The CDR3 loop is CASMGTKNYGYTF. CDR3 in DNA: TGTGCCAGCATGGGGACCAAGAACTATGGCTACACCTTC.

J is TRBJ1-2 and V is TRBV10-3, with a tentative D call TRBD1 (6 bases). This CDR3 has 12 residues. Germline V lookup: CDR1 ENHRY, CDR2 SYGVKD. V lost 4 bases and J 6 bases, leaving 9 bases between the germline ends. DNA of the CDR3: TGTGCCATCAGTGTTGCAGGGGATGGCTACACCTTC. It translates to CAISVAGDGYTF.

This chain connects TRBV5-1 to TRBJ2-7, with D possibly matching TRBD2 (6 bases). The V gene lost 0 bases and the J gene lost 6 bases, with 13 bases spanning the gap. CDR3 length: 14 residues. In germline, CDR1 is SGHRS, CDR2 YFSETQ. The CDR3 DNA sequence: TGCGCCAGCAGCTTGGCGGGGACTGACGGCGAGCAGTACTTC. Translation gives CASSLAGTDGEQYF.

This sequence joins TRBV24-1 and TRBJ2-3; tentatively, D is TRBD1 (5 bases). CDR1 and CDR2 (germline): KGHDR, SFDVKD. This CDR3 spans 13 amino acids. V was shortened by 8 bases and J by 2 bases, with 10 bases between the two germline ends. The DNA of the CDR3 is TGTGCCACCAATCGACAGCCCACAGATACGCAGTATTTT. Amino acids: CATNRQPTDTQYF.